Reported below is one T cell receptor beta chain. This entry belongs to a study of technical replicates of blood from a few donors. Generated by immunoSEQ multiplex PCR, the TCRdb table keeps only in-frame clones and is missing some. The sample holds about 83,000 clones, roughly 94% seen once. The sequence came from a human donor in good health. The sample consisted of T cells isolated from PBMCs.

The DNA for the CDR3 is TGTGCCGCGCAAAAACAGGGGGGAGGGTCACCCCTCCACTTT. Protein sequence: CAAQKQGGGSPLHF. The gene calls are TRBV19 and TRBJ1-6; 8 bases fit TRBD1. The CDR3 spans 14 residues. In germline, CDR1 is LNHDA, CDR2 SQIVND (reference sequence). The V gene end was trimmed by 11 bases and the J gene end by 10 bases; junction bases not matched to a gene: 13.